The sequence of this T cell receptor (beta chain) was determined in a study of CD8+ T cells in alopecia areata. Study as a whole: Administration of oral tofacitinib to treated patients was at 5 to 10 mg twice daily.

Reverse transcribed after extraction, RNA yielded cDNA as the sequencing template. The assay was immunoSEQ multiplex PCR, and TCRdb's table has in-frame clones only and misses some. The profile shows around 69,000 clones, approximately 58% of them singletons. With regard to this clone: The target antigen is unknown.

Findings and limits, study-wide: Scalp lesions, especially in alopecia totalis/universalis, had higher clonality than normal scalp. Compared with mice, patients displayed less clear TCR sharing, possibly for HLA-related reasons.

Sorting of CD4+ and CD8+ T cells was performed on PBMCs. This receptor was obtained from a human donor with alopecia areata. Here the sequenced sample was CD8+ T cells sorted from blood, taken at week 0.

The CDR3 loop reads CASSLGAREHEQFF. In DNA, the CDR3 is TGTGCCAGCAGCTTGGGGGCCAGGGAGCATGAGCAGTTCTTC. The genes are TRBV5-6 and TRBJ2-1; D is perhaps TRBD1 or TRBD2 (5 bases each). CDR3 length: 14 amino acids. Germline lookup yields CDR1 SGHDT and CDR2 YYEEEE. The V end was cut by 0 bases, the J end by 8 bases, with 12 bases between.